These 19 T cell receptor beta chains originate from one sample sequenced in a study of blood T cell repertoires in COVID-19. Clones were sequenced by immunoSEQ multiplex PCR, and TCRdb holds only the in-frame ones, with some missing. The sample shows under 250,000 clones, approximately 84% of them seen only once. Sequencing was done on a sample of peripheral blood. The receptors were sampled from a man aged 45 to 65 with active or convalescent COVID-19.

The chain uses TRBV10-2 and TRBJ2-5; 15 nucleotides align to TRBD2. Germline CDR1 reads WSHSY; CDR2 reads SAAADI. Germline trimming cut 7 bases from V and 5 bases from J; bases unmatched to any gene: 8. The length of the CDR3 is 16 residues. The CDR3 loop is CASILGLAGGGETQYF. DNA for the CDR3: TGCGCCAGCATTCTGGGACTAGCGGGGGGAGGGGAGACCCAGTACTTC.

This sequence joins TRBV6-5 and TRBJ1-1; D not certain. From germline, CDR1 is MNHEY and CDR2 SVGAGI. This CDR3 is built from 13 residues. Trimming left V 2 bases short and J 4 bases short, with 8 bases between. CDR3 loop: CASSYTSITEAFF. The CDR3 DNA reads TGTGCCAGCAGTTACACGAGCATCACTGAAGCTTTCTTT.

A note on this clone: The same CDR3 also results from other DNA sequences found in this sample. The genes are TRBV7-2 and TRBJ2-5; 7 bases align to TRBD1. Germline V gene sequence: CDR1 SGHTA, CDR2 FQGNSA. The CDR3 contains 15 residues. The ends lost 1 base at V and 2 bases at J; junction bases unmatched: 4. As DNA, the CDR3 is TGTGCCAGCAGCTTAGGCGACAGGGATCAAGAGACCCAGTACTTC. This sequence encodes CASSLGDRDQETQYF.

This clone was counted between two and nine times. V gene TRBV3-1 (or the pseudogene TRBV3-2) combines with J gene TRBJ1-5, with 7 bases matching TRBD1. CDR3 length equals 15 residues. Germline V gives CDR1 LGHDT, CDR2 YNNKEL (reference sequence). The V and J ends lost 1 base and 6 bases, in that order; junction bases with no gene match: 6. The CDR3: CASSQGRGSGQPQHF. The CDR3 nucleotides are TGTGCCAGCAGCCAAGGCAGGGGGAGCGGTCAGCCCCAGCATTTT.

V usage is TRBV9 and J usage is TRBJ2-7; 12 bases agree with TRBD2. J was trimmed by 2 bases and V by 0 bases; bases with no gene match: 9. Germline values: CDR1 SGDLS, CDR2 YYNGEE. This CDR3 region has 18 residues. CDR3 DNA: TGTGCCAGCAGCGTAGCACCCGGGACTAGCGGGCTTACCTACGAGCAGTACTTC. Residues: CASSVAPGTSGLTYEQYF.

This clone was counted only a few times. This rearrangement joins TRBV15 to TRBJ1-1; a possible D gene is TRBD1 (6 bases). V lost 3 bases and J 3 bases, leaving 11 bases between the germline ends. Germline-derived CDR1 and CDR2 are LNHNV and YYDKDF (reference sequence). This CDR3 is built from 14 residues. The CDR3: CATSRGGGDTEAFF. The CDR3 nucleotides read TGTGCCACCAGCAGGGGAGGGGGGGACACTGAAGCTTTCTTT.

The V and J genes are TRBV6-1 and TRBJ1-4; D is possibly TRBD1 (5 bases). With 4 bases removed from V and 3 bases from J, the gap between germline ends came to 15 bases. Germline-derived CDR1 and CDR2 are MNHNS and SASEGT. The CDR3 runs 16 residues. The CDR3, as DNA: TGTGCCAGCAGTGTTCTGCAGGGCGAGGCTAATGAAAAACTGTTTTTT. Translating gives CASSVLQGEANEKLFF.

The CDR3 DNA reads TGTGCCTGGAGTCCAGGTACTCAGCCCCAGCATTTT. Its translation is CAWSPGTQPQHF. The chain combines TRBV30 with TRBJ1-5; no reliable D call. Germline CDR1 is GTSNPN and CDR2 is SVGIG (reference sequence). CDR3 length: 12 residues. V was cut by 2 bases and J by 6 bases, with 8 bases left in between.

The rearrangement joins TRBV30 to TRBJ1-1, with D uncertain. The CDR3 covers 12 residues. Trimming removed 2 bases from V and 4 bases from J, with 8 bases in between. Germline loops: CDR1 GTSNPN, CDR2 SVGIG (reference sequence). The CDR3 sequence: CAWSLRGTEAFF. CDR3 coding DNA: TGTGCCTGGAGTCTACGAGGCACTGAAGCTTTCTTT.

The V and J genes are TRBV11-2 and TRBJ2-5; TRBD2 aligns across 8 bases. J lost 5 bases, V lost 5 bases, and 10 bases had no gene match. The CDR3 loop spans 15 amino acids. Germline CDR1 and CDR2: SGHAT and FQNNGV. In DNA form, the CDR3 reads TGTGCCAGCAGCGGACAAGGCGGGGGGCGGGAGACCCAGTACTTC. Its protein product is CASSGQGGGRETQYF.

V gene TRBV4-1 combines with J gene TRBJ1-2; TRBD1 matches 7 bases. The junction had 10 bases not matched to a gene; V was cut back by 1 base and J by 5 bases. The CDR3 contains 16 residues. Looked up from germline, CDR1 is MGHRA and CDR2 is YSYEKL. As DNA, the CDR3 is TGCGCCAGCAGCCAAGGGGGGGCAGGGGGTGTGTATGGCTACACCTTC. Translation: CASSQGGAGGVYGYTF.

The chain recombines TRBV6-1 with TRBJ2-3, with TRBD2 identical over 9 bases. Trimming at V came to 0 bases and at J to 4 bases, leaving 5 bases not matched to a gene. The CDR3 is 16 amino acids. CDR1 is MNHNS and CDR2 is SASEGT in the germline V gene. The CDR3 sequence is CASSEAFAGGADTQYF. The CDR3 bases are TGTGCCAGCAGTGAAGCGTTCGCGGGGGGGGCAGATACGCAGTATTTT.

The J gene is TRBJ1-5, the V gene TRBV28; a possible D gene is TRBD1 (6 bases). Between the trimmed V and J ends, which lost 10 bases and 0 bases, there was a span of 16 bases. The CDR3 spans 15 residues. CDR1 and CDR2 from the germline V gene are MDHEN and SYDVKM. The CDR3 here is CANLGGGNSNQPQHF. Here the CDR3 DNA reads TGTGCCAACCTAGGGGGGGGCAATAGCAATCAGCCCCAGCATTTT.

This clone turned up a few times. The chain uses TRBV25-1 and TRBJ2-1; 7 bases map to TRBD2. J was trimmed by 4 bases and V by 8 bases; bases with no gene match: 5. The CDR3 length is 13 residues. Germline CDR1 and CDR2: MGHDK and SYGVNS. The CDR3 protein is CASQSGDYNEQFF. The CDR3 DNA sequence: TGTGCCAGCCAGAGCGGGGATTACAATGAGCAGTTCTTC.

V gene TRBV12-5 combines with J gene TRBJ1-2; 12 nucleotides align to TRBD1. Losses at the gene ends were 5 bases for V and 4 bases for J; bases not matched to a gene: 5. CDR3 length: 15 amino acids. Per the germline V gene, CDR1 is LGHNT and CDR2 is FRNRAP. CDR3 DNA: TGTGCTAGTGGTCTCGGGACAGGGGGCGGCTATGGCTACACCTTC. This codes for CASGLGTGGGYGYTF.

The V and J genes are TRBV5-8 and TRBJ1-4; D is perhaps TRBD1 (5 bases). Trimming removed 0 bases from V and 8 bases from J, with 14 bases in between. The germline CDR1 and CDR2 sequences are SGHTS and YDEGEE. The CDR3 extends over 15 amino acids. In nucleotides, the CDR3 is TGTGCCAGCAGCTTGGGGACACTTGGGAGGGAAAAACTGTTTTTT. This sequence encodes CASSLGTLGREKLFF.

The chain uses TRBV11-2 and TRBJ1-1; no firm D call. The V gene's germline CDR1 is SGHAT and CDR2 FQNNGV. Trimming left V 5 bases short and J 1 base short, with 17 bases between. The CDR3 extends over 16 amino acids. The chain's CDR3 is CASSPYGGPRNTEAFF. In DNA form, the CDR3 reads TGTGCCAGCAGCCCCTATGGAGGGCCCAGGAACACTGAAGCTTTCTTT.

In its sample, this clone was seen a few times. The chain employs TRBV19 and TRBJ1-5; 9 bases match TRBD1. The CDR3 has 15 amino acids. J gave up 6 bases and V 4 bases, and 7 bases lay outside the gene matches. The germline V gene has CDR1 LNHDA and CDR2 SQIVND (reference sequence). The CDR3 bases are TGTGCCAGTAGTACCTCGGGACAGGGTTTTCAGCCCCAGCATTTT. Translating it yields CASSTSGQGFQPQHF.

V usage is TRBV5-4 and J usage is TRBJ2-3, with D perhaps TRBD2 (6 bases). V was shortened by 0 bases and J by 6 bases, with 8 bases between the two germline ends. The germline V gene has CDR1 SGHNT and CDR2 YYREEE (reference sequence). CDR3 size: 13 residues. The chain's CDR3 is CASSLEAGDTQYF. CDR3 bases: TGTGCCAGCAGCTTGGAGGCGGGGGATACGCAGTATTTT. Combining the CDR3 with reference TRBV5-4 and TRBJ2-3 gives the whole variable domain ETGVTQSPTHLIKTRGQQVTLRCSSQSGHNTVSWYQQALGQGPQFIFQYYREEENGRGNFPPRFSGLQFPNYSSELNVNALELDDSALYLCASSLEAGDTQYFGPGTRLTVL.